These 22 T cell receptor beta chains came from one sample sequenced in a study of blood T cell repertoires in COVID-19. Assay used: immunoSEQ multiplex PCR; TCRdb lists only in-frame clones, some missing. The data contain about 240,000 clones, around 87% of them singletons. The material sequenced was peripheral blood. These receptors were taken from a man in his fifties or sixties who had recovered from COVID-19.

V usage is TRBV12-3 or TRBV12-4 and J usage is TRBJ2-4, with 7 bases matching TRBD2. V lost 7 bases to trimming and J lost 6 bases; unmatched junction nucleotides: 6. The CDR3 sequence is 13 residues long. CDR3 amino acids: CASILRGVNIQYF. In DNA, the CDR3 is TGTGCCAGCATCCTCCGGGGGGTAAACATTCAGTACTTC.

The J gene is TRBJ2-2, the V gene TRBV11-3; D is perhaps TRBD2 (6 bases). Germline V gives CDR1 SGHNT, CDR2 YENEEA. The CDR3 covers 15 residues. V lost 5 bases and J 6 bases, leaving 16 bases between the germline ends. CDR3 sequence (DNA): TGTGCCAGCAGCGGCTCTAGCGATTCGGCCGGGGAGCTGTTTTTT. This gives the protein CASSGSSDSAGELFF.

V is TRBV9 and J is TRBJ1-6; D is possibly TRBD1 (5 bases). CDR1 is SGDLS, CDR2 YYNGEE, per germline. V lost 3 bases and J 3 bases, leaving 10 bases between the germline ends. This CDR3 has 15 residues. The CDR3 here is CASSAGHYYNSPLHF. DNA of the CDR3: TGTGCCAGCAGCGCTGGACACTACTATAATTCACCCCTCCACTTT.

This chain connects TRBV15 to TRBJ2-5; D gene ambiguous. V shed 1 base and J shed 3 bases, with 12 bases lying between them. CDR1 and CDR2 (germline): LNHNV, YYDKDF (reference sequence). This CDR3 comprises 15 residues. Written as DNA, the CDR3 is TGTGCCACCAGCAGAGCCGTGGGCAGAGAAGAGACCCAGTACTTC. Translating gives CATSRAVGREETQYF.

This clone showed up just once. V and J are TRBV5-1 and TRBJ2-1, with TRBD1 identical over 10 bases. The CDR3 length is 15 residues. Germline V gene sequence: CDR1 SGHRS, CDR2 YFSETQ. V shed 5 bases and J 8 bases; nucleotides not matched to a gene: 10. The CDR3 nucleotides read TGCGCCAGCAGTACCGGGGACAGGGGTGTCCATGAGCAGTTCTTC. Amino acids: CASSTGDRGVHEQFF.

V gene TRBV6-5 combines with J gene TRBJ1-6; perhaps TRBD1 as D (6 bases). Germline CDR1 and CDR2: MNHEY and SVGAGI. The V end lost 0 bases, the J end lost 8 bases, and 14 bases lay between the germline ends. CDR3 length: 16 residues. The DNA of the CDR3 is TGTGCCAGCAGTTACTCGATCATGGCAGGGGATTCACCCCTCCACTTT. Translation gives CASSYSIMAGDSPLHF.

Concerning this clone itself: Other DNA sequences within the sample encode an identical CDR3. This chain connects TRBV29-1 to TRBJ1-3; 7 nucleotides agree with TRBD1. The junction had 5 bases not matched to a gene; V was cut back by 6 bases and J by 3 bases. Germline V lookup: CDR1 SQVTM, CDR2 ANQGSEA. The CDR3 totals 13 residues. CDR3 sequence: CSVEQGSGNTIYF. In DNA form, the CDR3 reads TGCAGCGTGGAACAGGGGAGTGGAAACACCATATATTTT.

The chain links TRBV9 to TRBJ1-2; 7 bases map to TRBD1. Trimming at V came to 3 bases and at J to 0 bases, leaving 8 bases not matched to a gene. The germline gives CDR1 SGDLS, CDR2 YYNGEE. The CDR3 sequence is 16 residues long. The CDR3, as DNA: TGTGCCAGCAGCGGTAGTTGGGACAGATCTAACTATGGCTACACCTTC. The encoded protein is CASSGSWDRSNYGYTF.

The rearrangement links TRBV4-1 to TRBJ2-7; D call uncertain. The V gene lost 3 bases and the J gene lost 3 bases, with 15 bases spanning the gap. Germline V CDR1 and CDR2: MGHRA, YSYEKL. This CDR3 is 15 amino acids long. The CDR3 spells CASSQVDTTYYEQYF. The CDR3 coding sequence is TGCGCCAGCAGCCAGGTTGACACCACCTACTACGAGCAGTACTTC.

This clone was recorded only once. The rearrangement links TRBV5-1 to TRBJ2-5; 10 nucleotides line up with TRBD1. Germline lookup yields CDR1 SGHRS and CDR2 YFSETQ. The J segment lost 5 bases and the V segment lost 2 bases, leaving 12 bases of the junction unmatched. CDR3 length: 17 residues. The CDR3 spells CASSLATGTGAWETQYF. The CDR3 DNA sequence: TGCGCCAGCAGCTTAGCAACCGGGACAGGGGCTTGGGAGACCCAGTACTTC. The variable domain in full, completed from reference TRBV5-1 and TRBJ2-5, reads KAGVTQTPRYLIKTRGQQVTLSCSPISGHRSVSWYQQTPGQGLQFLFEYFSETQRNKGNFPGRFSGRQFSNSRSEMNVSTLELGDSALYLCASSLATGTGAWETQYFGPGTRLLVL.

The chain couples TRBV4-1 to TRBJ2-7; TRBD1 might be the D (5 bases). V was clipped by 1 base and J by 2 bases, with 9 bases between them. Germline V CDR1 and CDR2: MGHRA, YSYEKL. The CDR3 has 14 residues. CDR3: CASSQGLGAYEQYF. The DNA for the CDR3 is TGCGCCAGCAGCCAAGGGTTAGGGGCCTACGAGCAGTACTTC.

V usage is TRBV7-9 and J usage is TRBJ2-2, with TRBD2 identical over 12 bases. Germline V lookup: CDR1 SEHNR, CDR2 FQNEAQ (reference sequence). The CDR3 sequence is 17 residues long. Trimming removed 4 bases from V and 3 bases from J; junction bases left unmatched: 6. The CDR3 here is CASSSPRLAGDTGELFF. CDR3 bases: TGTGCCAGCAGCTCTCCTAGACTAGCGGGGGACACCGGGGAGCTGTTTTTT.

The J gene is TRBJ1-1, the V gene TRBV5-1, with 11 bases matching TRBD1. The length of the CDR3 is 15 residues. Germline loops: CDR1 SGHRS, CDR2 YFSETQ. The ends lost 3 bases at V and 4 bases at J; junction bases unmatched: 5. Here the CDR3 reads CASSSDRGLGTEAFF. DNA for the CDR3: TGCGCCAGCAGCTCGGACAGGGGGCTCGGCACTGAAGCTTTCTTT.

The chain carries TRBV5-1 and TRBJ2-5, with 8 bases fitting TRBD1. Unmatched junction bases numbered 11, after V lost 5 bases and J lost 5 bases. The CDR3 covers 15 residues. Germline V CDR1 and CDR2: SGHRS, YFSETQ. The CDR3 DNA reads TGCGCCAGCAGAGGAGGACAGGGCTTTGTGGAGACCCAGTACTTC. This gives the protein CASRGGQGFVETQYF.

The chain couples TRBV7-2 to TRBJ1-1; D not certain. V was trimmed by 2 bases and J by 11 bases, leaving 12 bases between them. This CDR3 region has 12 residues. In germline, CDR1 is SGHTA, CDR2 FQGNSA. CDR3 region: CASSLYGDEAFF. CDR3 bases: TGTGCCAGCAGCTTATACGGGGATGAGGCTTTCTTT.

This chain joins TRBV27 and TRBJ2-5; weak D call: TRBD1 (6 bases). CDR1 is MNHEY, CDR2 SMNVEV, per germline (reference sequence). V lost 6 bases and J 0 bases, leaving 14 bases between the germline ends. The CDR3 consists of 15 residues. The CDR3 spells CASRVRDTYQETQYF. The CDR3 DNA follows: TGTGCCAGCAGGGTCCGGGACACGTACCAAGAGACCCAGTACTTC.

This clone was observed a single time. The chain employs TRBV6-1 and TRBJ1-6; possible D gene TRBD1, 5 bases. The V gene's germline CDR1 is MNHNS and CDR2 SASEGT. The CDR3 contains 17 residues. V lost 0 bases to trimming and J lost 5 bases, with 14 bases between them. CDR3 sequence (DNA): TGTGCCAGCAGTGAAGCGGTGTGGGGCACGGATAATTCACCCCTCCACTTT. It codes for CASSEAVWGTDNSPLHF.

This sequence joins TRBV24-1 and TRBJ2-2, with 7 bases that match TRBD2. This CDR3 comprises 16 residues. The V gene end was trimmed by 6 bases and the J gene end by 0 bases; junction bases not matched to a gene: 6. Germline V gene data show CDR1 as KGHDR and CDR2 as SFDVKD. The CDR3 loop reads CATSSWGGSNTGELFF. In nucleotides, the CDR3 is TGTGCCACCAGTTCCTGGGGGGGGTCGAACACCGGGGAGCTGTTTTTT.

The V and J genes are TRBV5-1 and TRBJ2-6; possible D gene TRBD2, 7 bases. CDR3 length: 16 amino acids. Germline values: CDR1 SGHRS, CDR2 YFSETQ. Trimming left V 0 bases short and J 4 bases short, with 11 bases between. The CDR3, as DNA: TGCGCCAGCAGCTTGGCCGGGGGGCCCGGGGCCAACGTCCTGACTTTC. Protein sequence: CASSLAGGPGANVLTF.

This clone was observed a handful of times. Here the CDR3 omits its conserved ending phenylalanine or tryptophan, so a read error is the likely source. The limits of the CDR3 on the DNA are not certain, so only TCRdb's listed CDR3 is given. The chain joins TRBV24-1 to TRBJ2-7; the table's D call TRBD1 went unverified against the DNA. The CDR3 totals 11 residues, both ends included. Germline V CDR1 and CDR2: KGHDR, SFDVKD. The CDR3 reads CATTFGHRGSG.

The chain joins TRBV27 to TRBJ1-5; the match to TRBD1 covers 8 bases. J lost 8 bases, V lost 6 bases, and 12 bases had no gene match. This CDR3 comprises 15 residues. Germline CDR1 is MNHEY and CDR2 is SMNVEV (reference sequence). The CDR3 DNA follows: TGTGCCAGCAGGGGGACAGGACAACCCTATGAGCCCCAGCATTTT. Translation gives CASRGTGQPYEPQHF.

This clone appeared a single time. Here the CDR3 reads CASIGENYNEQFF. Here the CDR3 DNA reads TGTGCCAGTATCGGAGAAAACTACAATGAGCAGTTCTTC. The genes are TRBV19 and TRBJ2-1; D is uncertain. V dropped 7 bases and J dropped 3 bases, with 10 bases sitting between them. CDR3 length: 13 amino acids. Germline assignment: CDR1 LNHDA and CDR2 SQIVND (reference sequence).